This TCR beta chain was profiled in a study of blood T cell repertoires in COVID-19. As for the study in general: The analysed material was cDNA or gDNA that came from T cells, B-cell-depleted T cells, or PBMCs.

V was cut by 7 bases and J by 0 bases, with 12 bases left in between. The germline V gene has CDR1 MDHEN and CDR2 SYDVKM. The CDR3 contains 14 residues. Participant age was roughly 18 to 89 years, and participants resided in roughly 24 US areas. Recovered participants had two consecutive negative NP/OP PCR tests, healthcare professional clearance, or symptom resolution. Sequenced by immunoSEQ multiplex PCR; TCRdb stores in-frame clones only, minus some. The data show 130,000 to 150,000 clones, approximately 87% seen once. This chain links TRBV28 with TRBJ1-2; D is unresolved. Sequences were obtained from PBMCs or T cells enriched from blood (not recorded which). The clonotype originates from a man between 60 and 75 years old who had recovered from COVID-19. CDR3 nucleotides: TGTGCCAGCAAACCCTTCGACTCTAACTATGGCTACACCTTC. As protein: CASKPFDSNYGYTF.